A single sample gave rise to the 30 T cell receptor beta chains below, sequenced in a study of shared clonotypes between healthy human individuals. Profiled with immunoSEQ multiplex PCR; TCRdb holds only in-frame clones, not every one. The sample holds some 2,000,000 clones; approximately 95% are singletons and the top ten take roughly 0.13%. The sample was naive CD4+ T cells sorted from blood. The subset: CD45RA+ positively selected. Receptors originate from a man aged 18 to 35 in good health.

In regard to this clone: Possible read error: a much larger clone is one base away. The chain links TRBV11-3 to TRBJ2-7, with D uncertain. CDR3 length equals 11 residues. The V gene lost 1 base and the J gene lost 5 bases, with 3 bases spanning the gap. The germline V gene encodes CDR1 SGHNT and CDR2 YENEEA. CDR3 sequence reads: CASSLGNEQYF. The DNA for the CDR3 is TGTGCCAGCAGCTTAGGGAACGAGCAGTACTTC.

The chain recombines TRBV4-1 with TRBJ2-5; D unclear. Germline lookup yields CDR1 MGHRA and CDR2 YSYEKL. The V and J ends lost 2 bases and 5 bases respectively, with 12 bases between them. This CDR3 has 14 residues. The CDR3 nucleotides read TGCGCCAGCAGCCAACAGGCCCACCTGGAGACCCAGTACTTC. It codes for CASSQQAHLETQYF.

The chain employs TRBV9 and TRBJ2-5, with 10 bases aligning to TRBD2. The CDR3 length is 13 residues. Per germline, CDR1 SGDLS and CDR2 YYNGEE. V was pared by 5 bases and J by 4 bases, with 2 bases of the junction left unmatched. The CDR3 loop reads CASRPSGGETQYF. CDR3 nucleotide sequence: TGTGCCAGCAGGCCTAGCGGGGGAGAGACCCAGTACTTC.

The J gene is TRBJ2-2, the V gene TRBV7-3; no definite D call. CDR1 is SGHTA, CDR2 FQGTGA, per germline. The germline V and J ends were trimmed by 2 bases and 4 bases, with 11 bases remaining between them. The CDR3 has 15 residues. CDR3 sequence (DNA): TGTGCCAGCAGCTTAGATAGTGGGATCACCGGGGAGCTGTTTTTT. Its translation: CASSLDSGITGELFF.

This chain uses TRBV19 with TRBJ1-2; no firm D call. The germline gives CDR1 LNHDA, CDR2 SQIVND (reference sequence). V shed 7 bases and J shed 4 bases, with 10 bases lying between them. The CDR3 totals 12 residues. The CDR3 loop reads CASNAGPYGYTF. CDR3 DNA: TGTGCCAGTAACGCCGGGCCCTATGGCTACACCTTC.

V gene TRBV5-6 combines with J gene TRBJ2-7; possible D gene TRBD2, 6 bases. CDR3 length: 13 residues. Germline V CDR1 and CDR2: SGHDT, YYEEEE. Trimming cost V 4 bases and J 4 bases, with 12 bases left between them. Here the CDR3 reads CASSVLGGYEQYF. DNA for the CDR3: TGTGCCAGCAGCGTCCTTGGGGGGTACGAGCAGTACTTC.

The V gene is TRBV21-1, the J gene TRBJ2-4. TRBV21-1 is a listed pseudogene. The CDR3 loop spans 13 amino acids. The CDR3 reads CAGPWVAKNIQYF. The CDR3 DNA sequence: TGTGCCGGACCATGGGTAGCCAAAAACATTCAGTACTTC.

This chain links TRBV5-6 with TRBJ1-1; D is uncertain. This CDR3 contains 13 residues. CDR1 SGHDT and CDR2 YYEEEE come from the germline V gene. V was cut by 0 bases and J by 3 bases, with 6 bases left in between. The CDR3 loop is CASSLGSYTEAFF. CDR3 coding DNA: TGTGCCAGCAGCTTGGGGAGTTACACTGAAGCTTTCTTT.

This sequence joins TRBV30 and TRBJ2-5; a possible D gene is TRBD2 (5 bases). V lost 2 bases and J lost 5, with 21 bases in between. The CDR3 sequence is 16 residues long. CDR1 and CDR2 from the germline V gene are GTSNPN and SVGIG (reference sequence). The CDR3 loop is CAWSLPTRAKGETQYF. CDR3 sequence (DNA): TGTGCCTGGAGTCTCCCAACGAGGGCCAAAGGGGAGACCCAGTACTTC.

This chain joins TRBV5-6 and TRBJ2-1, with 11 bases aligning to TRBD2. With 5 bases clipped from V and 2 bases from J, the junction kept 6 bases outside the gene matches. The germline V gene encodes CDR1 SGHDT and CDR2 YYEEEE. The CDR3 has 16 residues. The CDR3 DNA follows: TGTGCCAGCAGTGAGGGACTAGCGGCACCCTACAATGAGCAGTTCTTC. Protein sequence: CASSEGLAAPYNEQFF. The full variable domain, completed using reference TRBV5-6 and TRBJ2-1, is DAGVTQSPTHLIKTRGQQVTLRCSPKSGHDTVSWYQQALGQGPQFIFQYYEEEERQRGNFPDRFSGHQFPNYSSELNVNALLLGDSALYLCASSEGLAAPYNEQFFGPGTRLTVL.

The V call is TRBV19, the J call TRBJ1-2; no definite D call. The V and J ends lost 6 bases and 4 bases respectively, with 18 bases between them. Germline values: CDR1 LNHDA, CDR2 SQIVND (reference sequence). There are 15 residues in the CDR3. The CDR3 spells CASSKNSGNFYGYTF. CDR3 sequence (DNA): TGTGCCAGTAGCAAAAACAGCGGAAATTTCTATGGCTACACCTTC.

The chain carries TRBV6-1 and TRBJ2-5; D not resolved. The CDR3 has 12 residues. Trimming removed 7 bases from V and 2 bases from J, with 8 bases in between. Germline V CDR1 and CDR2: MNHNS, SASEGT. As DNA, the CDR3 is TGTGCCAGCACCCCGATGCAAGAGACCCAGTACTTC. This gives the protein CASTPMQETQYF.

To note about this clone: In the same sample, other DNA sequences code for this CDR3. V gene TRBV25-1 combines with J gene TRBJ1-1; D not resolved. This CDR3 spans 13 amino acids. V dropped 1 base and J dropped 1 base, with 4 bases sitting between them. Per the germline V gene, CDR1 is MGHDK and CDR2 is SYGVNS. Here the CDR3 DNA reads TGTGCCAGCAGTGAATTGGCGAACACTGAAGCTTTCTTT. As protein: CASSELANTEAFF.

The CDR3 spells CASSPGQGQTDTQYF. CDR3 nucleotides: TGTGCCAGCTCACCGGGACAGGGGCAGACAGATACGCAGTATTTT. This chain uses TRBV18 with TRBJ2-3; 10 positions match TRBD1. Per germline, CDR1 KGHSH and CDR2 LQKENI. V gave up 3 bases and J gave up 3 bases; unmatched junction bases: 3. The CDR3 is made up of 15 amino acids. Complete variable domain (other parts from reference TRBV18 and TRBJ2-3): NAGVMQNPRHLVRRRGQEARLRCSPMKGHSHVYWYRQLPEEGLKFMVYLQKENIIDESGMPKERFSAEFPKEGPSILRIQQVVRGDSAAYFCASSPGQGQTDTQYFGPGTRLTVL.

The V call is TRBV4-3, the J call TRBJ1-2; possible D gene TRBD1, 5 bases. The V and J ends lost 9 bases and 5 bases respectively, with 22 bases between them. Germline lookup yields CDR1 LGHNA and CDR2 YSLEER. The CDR3 loop spans 15 amino acids. The CDR3 region has the DNA TGCGCCAGTCGTCAGGGTTTTACCCAACAATATGGCTACACCTTC. It specifies CASRQGFTQQYGYTF.

The rearrangement uses TRBV2 and TRBJ1-1; a possible D gene is TRBD1 (6 bases). Germline V gene lookup returns CDR1 SNHLY and CDR2 FYNNEI. This CDR3 is built from 15 residues. V lost 2 bases, J lost 1 base, and 11 bases lay in between. In DNA form, the CDR3 reads TGTGCCAGCAGTGAACGAGGGGGGACGAACACTGAAGCTTTCTTT. Amino acid sequence: CASSERGGTNTEAFF.

The CDR3 protein is CASRRGSDETQYF. The DNA of the CDR3 is TGCGCCAGCAGGAGGGGATCGGATGAGACCCAGTACTTC. The genes are TRBV5-1 and TRBJ2-5, with D possibly being TRBD1 or TRBD2 (5 bases each). Trimming left V 5 bases short and J 5 bases short, with 13 bases between. In germline, CDR1 is SGHRS, CDR2 YFSETQ. CDR3 length equals 13 residues.

The chain couples TRBV18 to TRBJ1-5, with 9 nucleotides matching TRBD1. Germline loops: CDR1 KGHSH, CDR2 LQKENI. This CDR3 contains 15 residues. V was clipped by 5 bases and J by 5 bases; unmatched bases: 7. The CDR3 DNA sequence: TGTGCCAGCTCATGGGGACAGGGTGGCGATCAGCCCCAGCATTTT. Residues: CASSWGQGGDQPQHF.

This sequence joins TRBV19 and TRBJ1-6, with 11 bases that match TRBD1. The CDR3 runs 16 residues. CDR1 and CDR2 from the germline V gene are LNHDA and SQIVND (reference sequence). After removal of 9 bases from V and 6 bases from J, the junction contained 10 bases not matched to a gene. CDR3: CASNTDRGPLNSPLHF. The CDR3 coding sequence is TGTGCCAGCAATACGGACAGGGGGCCCCTTAATTCACCCCTCCACTTT.

The V and J genes are TRBV6-5 and TRBJ2-7; D gene unclear. V was cut by 10 bases and J by 9 bases, with 16 bases left in between. Germline V gene sequence: CDR1 MNHEY, CDR2 SVGAGI. CDR3 length: 11 amino acids. The CDR3 loop reads CATSVQQRQYF. CDR3 bases: TGTGCCACGTCGGTCCAGCAGCGGCAGTACTTC.

The chain combines TRBV6-5 with TRBJ2-7; TRBD2 matches at 11 bases. Germline lookup yields CDR1 MNHEY and CDR2 SVGAGI. The CDR3 spans 15 residues. Losses at the gene ends were 10 bases for V and 3 bases for J; bases not matched to a gene: 11. This CDR3 reads CATSRGTSGLYEQYF. The CDR3, as DNA: TGTGCCACCTCGAGGGGGACTAGCGGCCTCTACGAGCAGTACTTC.

The chain combines TRBV6-6 with TRBJ2-3; TRBD2 aligns across 7 bases. After removal of 7 bases from V and 0 bases from J, the junction contained 10 bases not matched to a gene. In germline, CDR1 is MNHNY, CDR2 SVGAGI (reference sequence). The CDR3 covers 16 residues. DNA for the CDR3: TGTGCCAGCAACGACCAAGCGGGGCCTAGCACAGATACGCAGTATTTT. This sequence encodes CASNDQAGPSTDTQYF.

The chain carries TRBV6-1 and TRBJ1-1; a weak D match, TRBD1 (6 bases). Looked up from germline, CDR1 is MNHNS and CDR2 is SASEGT. The V gene lost 3 bases and the J gene lost 3 bases, with 17 bases spanning the gap. CDR3 length: 16 amino acids. CDR3 loop: CASSEEGARGHTEAFF. In DNA form, the CDR3 reads TGTGCCAGCAGTGAGGAGGGAGCCAGGGGTCACACTGAAGCTTTCTTT.

This CDR3 reads CASSFPRGQGLHSPLHF. The DNA of the CDR3 is TGTGCCAGCAGTTTTCCCCGTGGACAGGGGTTACATTCACCCCTCCACTTT. The chain combines TRBV28 with TRBJ1-6; 9 positions match TRBD1. This CDR3 is 17 amino acids long. V shed 3 bases, J shed 8 bases, and the junction held 11 bases outside the gene matches. The germline gives CDR1 MDHEN, CDR2 SYDVKM.

This chain uses TRBV5-1 with TRBJ1-1; 7 bases are a match to TRBD1. Germline V gives CDR1 SGHRS, CDR2 YFSETQ. V gave up 2 bases and J gave up 0 bases; unmatched junction bases: 13. The CDR3 sequence is 18 residues long. CDR3 nucleotide sequence: TGCGCCAGCAGCTTCTTCGTGGGGACAGATCGCATGAACACTGAAGCTTTCTTT. Translation gives CASSFFVGTDRMNTEAFF.

The V and J genes are TRBV5-4 and TRBJ2-2; no firm D call. CDR1 and CDR2 from the germline V gene are SGHNT and YYREEE (reference sequence). Between the trimmed V and J ends, which lost 0 bases and 0 bases, there was a span of 3 bases. This CDR3 is 14 amino acids long. The CDR3 DNA reads TGTGCCAGCAGCTTGGATGCGAACACCGGGGAGCTGTTTTTT. Protein: CASSLDANTGELFF.

The chain has TRBV9 and TRBJ1-2, with 7 bases fitting TRBD1. The CDR3 has 14 residues. Per germline, CDR1 SGDLS and CDR2 YYNGEE. V was pared by 2 bases and J by 6 bases, with 7 bases of the junction left unmatched. The CDR3, as DNA: TGTGCCAGCAGCGTGTGGGACAGCGGGGATGGCTACACCTTC. It encodes CASSVWDSGDGYTF. The complete variable domain, with remaining parts taken from reference TRBV9 and TRBJ1-2, reads DSGVTQTPKHLITATGQRVTLRCSPRSGDLSVYWYQQSLDQGLQFLIQYYNGEERAKGNILERFSAQQFPDLHSELNLSSLELGDSALYFCASSVWDSGDGYTFGSGTRLTVV.

The rearrangement joins TRBV5-1 to TRBJ1-2, with TRBD1 matching 8 bases. The trim removed 1 base at V and 5 bases at J, leaving 7 bases unmatched. Germline lookup yields CDR1 SGHRS and CDR2 YFSETQ. CDR3 length: 15 residues. The CDR3 is CASSLLGQAWYGYTF. In nucleotides, the CDR3 is TGCGCCAGCAGCTTGCTGGGACAGGCATGGTATGGCTACACCTTC. The entire variable domain, with the rest obtained from reference TRBV5-1 and TRBJ1-2, is as follows: KAGVTQTPRYLIKTRGQQVTLSCSPISGHRSVSWYQQTPGQGLQFLFEYFSETQRNKGNFPGRFSGRQFSNSRSEMNVSTLELGDSALYLCASSLLGQAWYGYTFGSGTRLTVV.

This rearrangement joins TRBV10-3 to TRBJ2-1; 8 bases are shared with TRBD1. There are 12 residues in the CDR3. J gave up 7 bases and V 10 bases, and 6 bases lay outside the gene matches. The germline gives CDR1 ENHRY, CDR2 SYGVKD. CDR3 in amino acids: CATWTGQNEQFF. The CDR3, as DNA: TGTGCCACCTGGACAGGGCAGAATGAGCAGTTCTTC.

The chain uses TRBV15 and TRBJ2-2; 8 bases are shared with TRBD2. Losses at the gene ends were 0 bases for V and 8 bases for J; bases not matched to a gene: 8. CDR3 length equals 16 residues. Germline-derived CDR1 and CDR2 are LNHNV and YYDKDF (reference sequence). As DNA, the CDR3 is TGTGCCACCAGCAGAGATCCAAGCGGGAGTGCTGGGGAGCTGTTTTTT. Translation: CATSRDPSGSAGELFF.